Below are 10 T cell receptor beta chains sequenced from a single sample in a study of response to subunit inactivated influenza vaccine. TCRdb analysed the RT-PCR reads with MiXCR anew, one entry per CDR3 protein. The sample records 500,000 to 600,000 distinct CDR3 sequences, around 10% being singletons. This same sample was also part of a study on T cells expressing NK-cell markers. This second report adds: 5'RACE template switching with UMIs generated TCR beta cDNA.

The source material was PBMCs from blood, sampled on the day of vaccination. The receptors come from a man in his forties or fifties who received an inactivated influenza vaccine.

This clonotype has a count of ten or more. The junction differs from germline at one of its ends, possibly a read error. The gene calls are TRBV12-3 or TRBV12-4 and TRBJ1-2; the D is unclear. The CDR3 totals 14 residues. CDR3 sequence reads: CASSLGGSSYGYTF. CDR3 nucleotide sequence: TGTGCCAGCAGCTTAGGTGGGAGCAGCTATGGCTACACCTTC.

This clonotype was seen a handful of times. The chain combines TRBV11-2 with TRBJ2-1; 9 bases agree with TRBD2. This CDR3 is built from 18 residues. The junction had 13 bases not matched to a gene; V was cut back by 3 bases and J by 4 bases. Germline V gene lookup returns CDR1 SGHAT and CDR2 FQNNGV. CDR3 protein: CASSFIGGRAPLYNEQFF. CDR3 nucleotides: TGTGCCAGCAGCTTTATAGGCGGGAGGGCCCCCTTATACAATGAGCAGTTCTTC.

The chain joins TRBV20-1 to TRBJ2-7, with 8 positions matching TRBD1. V lost 3 bases to trimming and J lost 5 bases; unmatched junction nucleotides: 6. The CDR3 is 13 residues long. Germline V gene lookup returns CDR1 DFQATT and CDR2 SNEGSKA (reference sequence). As DNA, the CDR3 is TGCAGTGCTAGTACAGGGGGTCGTAACGAGCAGTACTTC. It encodes CSASTGGRNEQYF.

The gene calls are TRBV12-3 or TRBV12-4 and TRBJ1-2; D may be TRBD1 (6 bases). This CDR3 spans 15 amino acids. Trimming took 6 bases from V and 2 from J, leaving 16 bases between them. DNA for the CDR3: TGTGCCAGCAGCCAGGCCCGGGGGGGCAACTATGGCTACACCTTC. It codes for CASSQARGGNYGYTF.

There are a few counts of this clonotype. This sequence joins TRBV12-3 or TRBV12-4 and TRBJ1-6; D gene unclear. The V end lost 3 bases, the J end lost 8 bases, and 8 bases lay between the germline ends. The CDR3 spans 13 residues. CDR3 loop: CASSFSTYSPLHF. DNA for the CDR3: TGTGCCAGCAGTTTTTCAACTTATTCACCCCTCCACTTT.

There are a few counts of this clonotype. The rearrangement joins TRBV7-9 to TRBJ2-7, with 8 bases aligning to TRBD1. V lost 5 bases and J lost 4; bases outside the gene matches: 10. Germline values: CDR1 SEHNR, CDR2 FQNEAQ (reference sequence). This CDR3 is 15 amino acids long. DNA of the CDR3: TGTGCCAGCAGCCCACTTGCCCAGGGGGCTTACGAGCAGTACTTC. This encodes CASSPLAQGAYEQYF.

The chain combines TRBV20-1 with TRBJ2-3, with D perhaps TRBD1 or TRBD2 (5 bases each). The CDR3 extends over 16 amino acids. In germline, CDR1 is DFQATT, CDR2 SNEGSKA (reference sequence). V was clipped by 6 bases and J by 0 bases, with 19 bases between them. The CDR3 bases are TGCAGTGCCAGATACGGTGTCGGGGCGAGCACAGATACGCAGTATTTT. Protein sequence: CSARYGVGASTDTQYF.

This clonotype was seen only a few times. The genes are TRBV5-1 and TRBJ2-1; 8 positions agree with TRBD2. Germline loops: CDR1 SGHRS, CDR2 YFSETQ. After removal of 0 bases from V and 6 bases from J, the junction contained 8 bases not matched to a gene. The CDR3 has 16 amino acids. Here the CDR3 DNA reads TGCGCCAGCAGCTTGGCGATTAGCGGGGCCTCCAATGAGCAGTTCTTC. Its protein is CASSLAISGASNEQFF.

This clonotype was found many times. V is TRBV11-2 and J is TRBJ2-2; TRBD2 is a possible D gene (6 bases). CDR1 is SGHAT, CDR2 FQNNGV, per germline. The CDR3 runs to 17 residues. V was trimmed by 6 bases and J by 5 bases, leaving 22 bases between them. CDR3 nucleotide sequence: TGTGCCAGCAGAGGGGTAAAAAAATCCCGGGGGACCGGGGAGCTGTTTTTT. Translation: CASRGVKKSRGTGELFF. The whole variable domain, remainder taken from reference TRBV11-2 and TRBJ2-2, is EAGVAQSPRYKIIEKRQSVAFWCNPISGHATLYWYQQILGQGPKLLIQFQNNGVVDDSQLPKDRFSAERLKGVDSTLKIQPAKLEDSAVYLCASRGVKKSRGTGELFFGEGSRLTVL.

The rearrangement joins TRBV3-1 to TRBJ1-1, with 9 nucleotides matching TRBD1. Germline CDR1 LGHDT, CDR2 YNNKEL (reference sequence). V shed 4 bases, J shed 4 bases, and the junction held 13 bases outside the gene matches. The CDR3 consists of 17 residues. The CDR3 loop reads CASSPSLGQGRSTEAFF. CDR3 bases: TGTGCCAGCAGCCCTTCCCTTGGACAGGGGCGAAGCACTGAAGCTTTCTTT. The variable domain in full, with the rest retrieved from reference TRBV3-1 and TRBJ1-1, is DTAVSQTPKYLVTQMGNDKSIKCEQNLGHDTMYWYKQDSKKFLKIMFSYNNKELIINETVPNRFSPKSPDKAHLNLHINSLELGDSAVYFCASSPSLGQGRSTEAFFGQGTRLTVV.